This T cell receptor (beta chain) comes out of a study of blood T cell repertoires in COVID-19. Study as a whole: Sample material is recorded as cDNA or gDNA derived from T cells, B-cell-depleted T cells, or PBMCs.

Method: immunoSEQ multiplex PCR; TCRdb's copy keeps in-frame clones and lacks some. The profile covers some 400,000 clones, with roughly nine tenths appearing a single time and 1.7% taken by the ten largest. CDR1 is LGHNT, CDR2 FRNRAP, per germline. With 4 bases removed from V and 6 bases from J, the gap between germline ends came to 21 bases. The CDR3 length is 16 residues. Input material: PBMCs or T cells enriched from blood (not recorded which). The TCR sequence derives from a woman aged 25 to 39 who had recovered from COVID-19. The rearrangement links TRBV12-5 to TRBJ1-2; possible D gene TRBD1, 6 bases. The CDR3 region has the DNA TGTGCTAGTGGTTCATTCGGGACAACAGGGTCGAATGGCTACACCTTC. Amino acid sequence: CASGSFGTTGSNGYTF. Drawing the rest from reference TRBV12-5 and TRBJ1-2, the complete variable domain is DARVTQTPRHKVTEMGQEVTMRCQPILGHNTVFWYRQTMMQGLELLAYFRNRAPLDDSGMPKDRFSAEMPDATLATLKIQPSEPRDSAVYFCASGSFGTTGSNGYTFGSGTRLTVV.